The source of this T cell receptor beta chain is a study of blood T cells in healthy people across ages. This clonotype showed up many times. For the second PCR, which ran for roughly 6 to 12 cycles, a sample-barcoded 5' primer and a J-beta primer mix were used. In TCRdb, the 5' RACE reads were re-called with MiXCR into one record per CDR3 protein. The sample lists approximately 790,000 distinct CDR3 sequences, roughly 60% occurring once. The CDR3 extends over 15 amino acids. Deletions cut 0 bases from V and 5 bases from J, with 8 bases between. Germline V lookup: CDR1 SEHNR, CDR2 FQNEAQ (reference sequence). Peripheral blood was drawn, about 10 milliliters per donor.

The source is a young man in good health. Material for sequencing was blood. J is TRBJ2-6 and V is TRBV7-9; D remains unclear. The CDR3 nucleotides read TGTGCCAGCAGCTTAGCCGCAGGAAGGGCCAACGTCCTGACTTTC. It specifies CASSLAAGRANVLTF.